What follows is one TCR beta chain and its context. Source study methods: Reference gene primer amplification gave estimated nucleated cell counts. TCRdb keeps only in-frame clones here, not all; method: immunoSEQ multiplex PCR. V and J calls and clone size are copied from that table; D and trimming were computed from the DNA. The data show a few hundred thousand clones, 70% to 90% seen once. The data originate from a study of blood T cell repertoires in COVID-19. Study as a whole: From the United States, Italy and Spain came samples of acute and convalescent COVID-19. From T cells, B-cell-depleted T cells, or PBMCs came the material, which was cDNA or gDNA.

The length of the CDR3 is 15 residues. The germline V gene has CDR1 LNHDA and CDR2 SQIVND (reference sequence). Trimming cost V 5 bases and J 1 base; bases outside gene matches: 4. The sequencing sample was made of peripheral blood. This rearrangement joins TRBV19 to TRBJ2-3; TRBD2 aligns across 9 bases. This clonotype originated in a woman in her thirties with COVID-19, enrolled during active disease. This CDR3 is CASSARLAGTDTQYF. CDR3 sequence (DNA): TGTGCCAGTAGTGCCCGACTAGCGGGCACAGATACGCAGTATTTT.